Reported below is one TCR beta chain. The entry originates in a study of T cell changes during pregnancy in multiple sclerosis. The CDR3 contains 19 residues. The germline V gene has CDR1 MGHRA and CDR2 YSYEKL. Trimming cost V 3 bases and J 0 bases; bases outside gene matches: 13. The assay was immunoSEQ multiplex PCR, and TCRdb's table has in-frame clones only and misses some. The sample has fewer than 55,000 clones; about 90% are singletons. Sequencing used peripheral blood, obtained in the first trimester of pregnancy. V is TRBV4-1 and J is TRBJ1-1; 10 bases align to TRBD1. This receptor was identified in a female donor with multiple sclerosis, enrolled in a pregnancy study. CDR3 protein: CASSHPRTGGTGVNTEAFF. CDR3 bases: TGCGCCAGCAGCCATCCCCGGACAGGGGGGACCGGAGTGAACACTGAAGCTTTCTTT.